The rows below give T cell receptor beta chains drawn from one sample of a study of blood T cells in healthy people across ages. TCRdb fed the 5' RACE reads into MiXCR, producing one record per CDR3 protein. The sample lists around 1.5 million distinct CDR3 sequences, almost 35% occurring once. The source material was blood. These receptors all come from a woman in her twenties or thirties in good health. CDR3s include the opening cysteine and the closing phenylalanine or tryptophan. The order of the fields is clone size, J gene, V gene, D gene, CDR3 protein, CDR3 DNA. D genes are given only for firm matches. Size values are once, few and many counts, or a class for expanded clones, and some rows have none.

NA	TRBJ1-3	TRBV7-9	NA	CASSFDSVLSATGGNTIYF	TGTGCCAGCAGCTTTGACTCGGTTTTGAGCGCTACAGGGGGAAACACCATATATTTT
many	TRBJ2-7	TRBV28	NA	CASSLRPAVHEQYF	TGTGCCAGCAGTTTACGCCCGGCGGTCCACGAGCAGTACTTC
NA	TRBJ2-3	TRBV12-3/TRBV12-4	TRBD1	CASSFGTDAQYF	TGTGCCAGCAGTTTTGGGACAGATGCGCAGTATTTT
NA	TRBJ2-5	TRBV10-3	NA	CAISGGDETQYF	TGTGCCATCAGTGGGGGGGACGAGACCCAGTACTTC
NA	TRBJ2-3	TRBV24-1	TRBD2	CATDSGTSGSDTQYF	TGTGCCACCGACTCCGGGACTAGCGGGAGTGATACGCAGTATTTT
NA	TRBJ1-1	TRBV9	NA	CASSARNTEAFF	TGTGCCAGCAGCGCCAGGAACACTGAAGCTTTCTTT
few	TRBJ1-2	TRBV7-9	NA	CASSADQFYGYTF	TGTGCCAGCAGCGCTGACCAGTTCTATGGCTACACCTTC
many	TRBJ2-2	TRBV4-1	TRBD2	CASSQGASGNTGELFF	TGCGCCAGCAGCCAAGGAGCTAGCGGGAACACCGGGGAGCTGTTTTTT
NA	TRBJ2-1	TRBV30	NA	CAWNKYNEQFF	TGTGCCTGGAATAAGTACAATGAGCAGTTCTTC
NA	TRBJ1-2	TRBV29-1	NA	CSARVGDRYTF	TGCAGCGCCCGGGTAGGGGATCGCTACACCTTC
many	TRBJ2-1	TRBV5-1	TRBD2	CASSPAGGSSYNEQFF	TGCGCCAGCAGCCCGGCGGGGGGCAGCTCCTACAATGAGCAGTTCTTC
NA	TRBJ2-7	TRBV20-1	TRBD1	CSARDQRQGSYEQYF	TGCAGTGCTAGAGACCAGAGACAGGGGTCCTACGAGCAGTACTTC
few	TRBJ1-2	TRBV15	TRBD1	CATSRDQQGVAHGYTF	TGTGCCACCAGCAGAGATCAACAGGGGGTTGCCCATGGCTACACCTTC
NA	TRBJ2-2	TRBV5-1	TRBD2	CASSQPPGLAGGGSTGELFF	TGCGCCAGCAGCCAACCGCCGGGACTAGCGGGGGGCGGGAGCACCGGGGAGCTGTTTTTT
NA	TRBJ1-2	TRBV4-1	TRBD1	CASSQSLTSLTGGSGYTF	TGCGCCAGCAGCCAATCATTAACGTCCCTCACAGGGGGTAGTGGCTACACCTTC
few	TRBJ2-5	TRBV6-6	NA	CASRAIRVGETQYF	TGTGCCAGCAGGGCAATCAGGGTCGGAGAGACCCAGTACTTC
NA	TRBJ2-7	TRBV2	NA	CASSQTEVHYEQYF	TGTGCCAGCAGTCAAACGGAAGTACATTACGAGCAGTACTTC
few	TRBJ1-2	TRBV2	TRBD1	CASSGEQGARYGYTF	TGTGCCAGCAGTGGCGAACAGGGGGCACGGTATGGCTACACCTTC
NA	TRBJ2-3	TRBV25-1	TRBD2	CASSEFRWGGSTDTQYF	TGTGCCAGCAGTGAATTTCGATGGGGGGGGAGCACAGATACGCAGTATTTT
many	TRBJ2-7	TRBV7-9	TRBD2	CASSLGRLTSFYEQYF	TGTGCCAGCAGCTTAGGCCGCCTGACTAGCTTCTACGAGCAGTACTTC
few	TRBJ2-7	TRBV13	TRBD2	CASSLINPWTSGSYEQYF	TGTGCCAGCAGCTTAATTAACCCTTGGACTAGCGGGAGCTACGAGCAGTACTTC
many	TRBJ2-7	TRBV4-1	NA	CASSQGPGGAITVYEQYF	TGCGCCAGCAGCCAAGGGCCTGGGGGGGCTATCACAGTCTACGAGCAGTACTTC
NA	TRBJ2-5	TRBV12-3/TRBV12-4	TRBD2	CASSPGTSGTYRYF	TGTGCCAGCAGCCCAGGGACTAGCGGGACCTACCGGTACTTC
few	TRBJ2-1	TRBV20-1	NA	CSARDRRAFSYNEQFF	TGCAGTGCTAGAGATCGGCGGGCTTTCTCCTACAATGAGCAGTTCTTC
NA	TRBJ1-2	TRBV29-1	NA	CSVYDGGSYTF	TGCAGCGTCTACGACGGAGGAAGCTACACCTTC
NA	TRBJ2-7	TRBV7-2	TRBD1	CASSLFRGPLYEQYF	TGTGCCAGCAGCTTATTTAGGGGGCCCCTCTACGAGCAGTACTTC
NA	TRBJ2-1	TRBV20-1	NA	CSAIWKPGDEQFF	TGCAGTGCTATCTGGAAACCTGGAGATGAGCAGTTCTTC
NA	TRBJ2-7	TRBV28	NA	CASTPPIGAYEQYF	TGTGCCAGCACCCCCCCAATCGGCGCCTACGAGCAGTACTTC
few	TRBJ2-1	TRBV4-1	TRBD2	CASSQPGGYEQFF	TGCGCCAGCAGCCAACCGGGGGGATATGAGCAGTTCTTC
NA	TRBJ1-2	TRBV27	NA	CASSLLGGDNVYTF	TGTGCCAGCAGTTTATTAGGGGGGGACAATGTGTACACCTTC
NA	TRBJ1-5	TRBV20-1	NA	CSARNRPNQPQHF	TGCAGTGCTAGGAACCGACCCAATCAGCCCCAGCATTTT
NA	TRBJ2-1	TRBV4-1	TRBD1	CASSPGQAIYNEQFF	TGCGCCAGCAGCCCGGGACAGGCCATCTACAATGAGCAGTTCTTC
NA	TRBJ2-7	TRBV5-6	NA	CASSLGVGGHGQYF	TGTGCCAGCAGCTTGGGGGTAGGAGGGCATGGGCAGTACTTC
NA	TRBJ2-3	TRBV20-1	TRBD2	CSGTAGGPKYTDTQYF	TGCAGTGGTACGGCGGGGGGGCCAAAATACACAGATACGCAGTATTTT
NA	TRBJ1-2	TRBV10-3	NA	CAISPLGGSYGYTF	TGTGCCATCAGTCCCTTGGGGGGGAGCTATGGCTACACCTTC
NA	TRBJ1-2	TRBV5-6	NA	CASSSLKGDPYGYTF	TGTGCCAGCAGCTCCCTCAAGGGGGACCCCTATGGCTACACCTTC
NA	TRBJ2-5	TRBV5-6	TRBD1	CASSRIIQGIQETQYF	TGTGCCAGCAGCCGGATAATACAGGGGATCCAAGAGACCCAGTACTTC
few	TRBJ1-1	TRBV5-5	TRBD1	CASSPNPGQGDFAFF	TGTGCCAGCAGCCCCAACCCGGGACAGGGGGACTTTGCTTTCTTT
NA	TRBJ2-5	TRBV9	NA	CASSAFTTQQETQYF	TGTGCCAGCAGCGCCTTTACGACACAGCAAGAGACCCAGTACTTC
few	TRBJ1-5	TRBV4-1	NA	CASSPSGGEVDSNQPQHF	TGCGCCAGCAGCCCATCGGGCGGGGAGGTTGATAGCAATCAGCCCCAGCATTTT
NA	TRBJ2-7	TRBV28	NA	CASSISDLSYEQYF	TGTGCCAGCAGCATTAGCGACCTCTCCTACGAGCAGTACTTC
NA	TRBJ1-2	TRBV4-1	NA	CASSQPRRTNYGYTF	TGCGCCAGCAGCCAACCCAGGCGTACTAACTATGGCTACACCTTC
once	TRBJ1-2	TRBV6-5	NA	CASSSTRGIGSHGYTF	TGTGCCAGCAGCTCCACACGGGGAATTGGGAGCCATGGCTACACCTTC
NA	TRBJ2-7	TRBV6-5	TRBD2	CASSYDAGGPRKRYEQYF	TGTGCCAGCAGTTACGATGCGGGAGGGCCAAGGAAACGCTACGAGCAGTACTTC
NA	TRBJ2-5	TRBV5-1	TRBD2	CASSQWTSGSDVATQYF	TGCGCCAGCAGCCAGTGGACTAGCGGGAGTGATGTAGCGACCCAGTACTTC
few	TRBJ1-1	TRBV5-6	NA	CASRQQGNTEAFF	TGTGCCAGCAGGCAACAGGGGAACACTGAAGCTTTCTTT
few	TRBJ2-1	TRBV20-1	NA	CSAIRQVDEQFF	TGCAGTGCTATTCGACAGGTCGATGAGCAGTTCTTC
few	TRBJ2-1	TRBV20-1	NA	CSIQGGNEQFF	TGCAGTATCCAGGGAGGCAATGAGCAGTTCTTC
many	TRBJ2-7	TRBV10-3	TRBD1	CAIKPSTGGIKDEQYF	TGTGCCATCAAGCCCTCCACAGGGGGCATTAAGGACGAGCAGTACTTC
few	TRBJ2-7	TRBV20-1	TRBD2	CSATPLRSGDYYEQYF	TGCAGTGCTACCCCACTCAGGTCGGGGGACTATTACGAGCAGTACTTC
NA	TRBJ1-6	TRBV28	NA	CASSSQGRYSPLHF	TGTGCCAGCAGTTCCCAGGGGAGGTATTCACCCCTCCACTTT
few	TRBJ2-1	TRBV2	TRBD2	CASSRFKVAGTSYNEQFF	TGTGCCAGCAGCCGCTTTAAGGTAGCGGGGACCTCCTACAATGAGCAGTTCTTC
few	TRBJ1-2	TRBV7-9	NA	CASSLDASGVGGYTF	TGTGCCAGCAGCTTGGATGCCTCCGGGGTCGGGGGCTACACCTTC